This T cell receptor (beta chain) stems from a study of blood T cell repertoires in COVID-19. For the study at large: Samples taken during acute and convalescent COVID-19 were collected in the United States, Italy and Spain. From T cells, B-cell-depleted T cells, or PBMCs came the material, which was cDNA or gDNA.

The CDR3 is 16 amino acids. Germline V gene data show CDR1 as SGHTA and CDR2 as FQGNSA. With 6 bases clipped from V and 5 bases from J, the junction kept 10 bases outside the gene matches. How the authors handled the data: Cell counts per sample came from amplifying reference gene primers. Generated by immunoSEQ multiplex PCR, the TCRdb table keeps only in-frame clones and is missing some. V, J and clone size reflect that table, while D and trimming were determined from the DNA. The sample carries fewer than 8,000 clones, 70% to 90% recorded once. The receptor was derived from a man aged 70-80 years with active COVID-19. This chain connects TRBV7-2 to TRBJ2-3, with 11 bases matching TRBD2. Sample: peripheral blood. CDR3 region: CASRRPLAGGRDTQYF. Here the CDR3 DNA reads TGTGCCAGCAGGCGCCCCCTAGCGGGGGGCCGAGATACGCAGTATTTT.